The text below deals with one TCR beta chain. Its specificity is unknown. Adult donors, all healthy and HIV-negative, had no recent acute infections or vaccinations. Data came from immunoSEQ multiplex PCR; TCRdb stores just in-frame clones and leaves some out. Of about 2 million clones listed, 90% to 95% are singletons. The data originate from a study of shared clonotypes between healthy human individuals. Study-wide results and caveats: As a rule, naive subsets had a larger estimated richness than memory subsets.

Sequencing input: naive CD4+ T cells sorted from blood. The subset here: CD45RA+ positively selected. The receptor comes from a man aged 18 to 30 in good health.

CDR3 amino acids: CASSKQGGTDTQYF. The CDR3 DNA follows: TGTGCCAGCAGTAAACAGGGGGGAACAGATACGCAGTATTTT. The chain carries TRBV2 and TRBJ2-3; TRBD1 matches at 8 bases. This CDR3 is 14 amino acids long. V lost 5 bases to trimming and J lost 3 bases; unmatched junction nucleotides: 4. Germline values: CDR1 SNHLY, CDR2 FYNNEI.